This T cell receptor (beta chain) was profiled in a study of beta chain features in type 1 diabetes. About the study: No age, gender or cell yield differences were seen between patients and healthy donors.

Findings and limits, study-wide: Relative to healthy donors, patients appeared to have naive, central memory and Treg TCRB repertoires that were more similar. In patients and controls equally, PCR might favor templates that are shorter.

The investigators reverse transcribed all of the isolated RNA, so they sequenced expressed TCRB transcripts. Data came from immunoSEQ multiplex PCR; TCRdb stores just in-frame clones and leaves some out. The data hold 620,000 or so clones, with 15% to 18% observed a single time. CDR1 is GTSNPN, CDR2 SVGIG, per germline (reference sequence). The J segment lost 0 bases and the V segment lost 3 bases, leaving 4 bases of the junction unmatched. There are 15 residues in the CDR3. This clone was counted only a few times. Its antigen is unknown. On average, the one heparinised blood draw given by each donor was approximately 120 mL.

Material: naive CD4+ T cells from blood. The receptor was derived from a man aged 18 to 29 in good health. This chain links TRBV30 with TRBJ2-1; 8 bases align to TRBD2. This CDR3 reads CAWRERGSSYNEQFF. The CDR3, as DNA: TGTGCCTGGAGGGAGCGGGGGAGCTCCTACAATGAGCAGTTCTTC.